This TCR beta chain was recorded in a study of OX40 agonist ivuxolimab in advanced cancers. V lost 7 bases to trimming and J lost 0 bases, with 17 bases between them. The germline V gene encodes CDR1 SGHKS and CDR2 YYEKEE (reference sequence). The CDR3 extends over 16 amino acids. The assay was immunoSEQ multiplex PCR, and TCRdb's table has in-frame clones only and misses some. The table shows roughly 99,000 clones, with more than 85% occurring only once. The chain has TRBV5-5 and TRBJ2-1; no clear D. The receptor comes from an adult with an advanced solid tumor such as melanoma, head and neck, liver or kidney cancer. Sequences were derived from CD4+ or CD8+ T cells sorted from blood, sampled in a trial of the OX40 agonist ivuxolimab. The CDR3 coding sequence is TGTGCCAGCGCGATCGCAACCCCAGTCTCCTACAATGAGCAGTTCTTC. This encodes CASAIATPVSYNEQFF.